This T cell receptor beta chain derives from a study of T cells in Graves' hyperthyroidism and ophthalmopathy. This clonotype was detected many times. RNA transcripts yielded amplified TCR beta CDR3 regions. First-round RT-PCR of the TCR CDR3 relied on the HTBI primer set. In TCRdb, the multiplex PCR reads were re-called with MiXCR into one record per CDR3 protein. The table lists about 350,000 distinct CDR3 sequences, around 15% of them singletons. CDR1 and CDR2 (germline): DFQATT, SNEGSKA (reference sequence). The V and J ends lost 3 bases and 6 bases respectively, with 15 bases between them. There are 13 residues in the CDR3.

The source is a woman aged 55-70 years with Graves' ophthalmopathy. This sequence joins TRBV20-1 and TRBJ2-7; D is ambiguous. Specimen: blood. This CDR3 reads CSASGWERVEQYF. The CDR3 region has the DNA TGCAGTGCTAGTGGGTGGGAACGGGTCGAGCAGTACTTC.